These 30 T cell receptor beta chains originate from one sample sequenced in a study of T-cell memory formation after mild COVID-19 (dated by TCRdb to the early 2020s). Library prep was done by 5' RACE. Sequenced on an Illumina NovaSeq 6000. The raw public reads went through TCRdb reprocessing: fastp at Q25, MiXCR clone calling, in-frame beta chains kept. Rows matching on CDR3 protein sequence are summarized as one entry with the most common DNA and genes. This sample lists 250,000 to 300,000 distinct CDR3 sequences; 7% to 10% were detected once. The ten biggest clones cover about 20% of the sample. The source material was PBMCs or a T cell subset sorted from them (not recorded which). These receptors were obtained from a man in his late teens or twenties who had mild COVID-19 (a few samples of this study predate the infection). The sample titles of this study are shuffled in the database, so cell type and time point are left out; the donor was told from shared clones.

This clonotype was picked up many times. V gene TRBV12-3 or TRBV12-4 combines with J gene TRBJ1-1, with 7 bases matching TRBD1. The length of the CDR3 is 14 residues. Unmatched junction bases numbered 3, after V lost 5 bases and J lost 0 bases. CDR3 DNA sequence: TGTGCCAGCAGTCCAGGGGGACTGAACACTGAAGCTTTCTTT. Its translation is CASSPGGLNTEAFF.

In its sample, this clonotype was seen many times. The chain has TRBV20-1 and TRBJ1-2; D may be TRBD1 (6 bases). This CDR3 spans 14 amino acids. V was clipped by 6 bases and J by 0 bases, with 14 bases between them. Germline V gene data show CDR1 as DFQATT and CDR2 as SNEGSKA (reference sequence). Here the CDR3 reads CSAAQGTANYGYTF. Here the CDR3 DNA reads TGCAGTGCCGCACAGGGAACGGCTAACTATGGCTACACCTTC.

This clonotype has a handful of counts. The V and J genes are TRBV6-1 and TRBJ2-2, with 7 bases that match TRBD1. The CDR3 sequence is 15 residues long. The junction had 14 bases not matched to a gene; V was cut back by 7 bases and J by 9 bases. Germline assignment: CDR1 MNHNS and CDR2 SASEGT. For the CDR3, the DNA is TGTGCCAGCAAAGCCCAGCCCCGACAGGGCCGGGAGCTGTTTTTT. It specifies CASKAQPRQGRELFF.

In its sample, this clonotype was seen a few times. The V and J genes are TRBV5-4 and TRBJ2-5; D is possibly TRBD1 (6 bases). Trimming stripped 0 bases from V and 4 bases from J, with 7 bases between. CDR1 and CDR2 (germline): SGHNT, YYREEE (reference sequence). This CDR3 contains 13 residues. CDR3 in amino acids: CASSLGTAETQYF. In DNA form, the CDR3 reads TGTGCCAGCAGCTTGGGGACAGCAGAGACCCAGTACTTC.

This clonotype was seen at least ten times. V usage is TRBV7-8 and J usage is TRBJ2-7; 7 bases map to TRBD1. Germline CDR1 is SGHVS and CDR2 is FQNEAQ. Trimming took 5 bases from V and 6 from J; bases not matched to a gene: 7. This CDR3 contains 13 residues. CDR3 amino acids: CASSQDRALEQYV. Here the CDR3 DNA reads TGTGCCAGCAGCCAAGACAGGGCCCTCGAGCAGTACGTC.

This clonotype occurred many times. The chain links TRBV7-9 to TRBJ2-5, with D perhaps TRBD1 (7 bases). V shed 7 bases and J shed 1 base, with 19 bases lying between them. Per the germline V gene, CDR1 is SEHNR and CDR2 is FQNEAQ (reference sequence). This CDR3 region has 16 residues. CDR3 sequence (DNA): TGTGCCAGCAACCTCGACAGGGAGGAGATCCAAGAGACCCAGTACTTC. Translating gives CASNLDREEIQETQYF.

This clonotype was observed a handful of times. This chain connects TRBV2 to TRBJ2-5; TRBD1 matches 7 bases. The CDR3 covers 15 residues. The germline gives CDR1 SNHLY, CDR2 FYNNEI. The V and J ends lost 6 bases and 4 bases, in that order; junction bases with no gene match: 11. In nucleotides, the CDR3 is TGTGCCAGCAGCGGAGACAGGGTAGGAGGAGAGACCCAGTACTTC. The encoded protein is CASSGDRVGGETQYF. Supplemented by reference TRBV2 and TRBJ2-5, the full variable domain reads EPEVTQTPSHQVTQMGQEVILRCVPISNHLYFYWYRQILGQKVEFLVSFYNNEISEKSEIFDDQFSVERPDGSNFTLKIRSTKLEDSAMYFCASSGDRVGGETQYFGPGTRLLVL.

The chain joins TRBV4-3 to TRBJ1-6, with D perhaps TRBD1 (6 bases). The CDR3 loop spans 15 amino acids. Between the trimmed V and J ends, which lost 0 bases and 6 bases, there was a span of 9 bases. Germline lookup yields CDR1 LGHNA and CDR2 YSLEER. The CDR3 nucleotides are TGCGCCAGCAGCCAAGACAGGGGCAGTAATTCACCCCTCCACTTT. It yields the protein CASSQDRGSNSPLHF.

This clonotype was seen many times. The gene calls are TRBV12-3 or TRBV12-4 and TRBJ1-1; possible D gene TRBD1, 5 bases. CDR3 length equals 15 residues. With 3 bases removed from V and 2 bases from J, the gap between germline ends came to 13 bases. The CDR3 reads CASSFGGTVNTEAFF. Here the CDR3 DNA reads TGTGCCAGCAGTTTTGGTGGGACGGTAAACACTGAAGCTTTCTTT.

With respect to this clonotype: The junction shows a germline mismatch at one end, possibly a read error. This chain links TRBV30 with TRBJ1-1; TRBD1 matches 8 bases. The CDR3 contains 13 residues. CDR1 GTSNPN and CDR2 SVGIG come from the germline V gene (reference sequence). The DNA of the CDR3 is TGTGCCTGGTCCAGGGACAGGAACACTGACGCTTTCTTT. The encoded protein is CAWSRDRNTDAFF.

This clonotype showed up many times. This chain connects TRBV27 to TRBJ2-5; 10 nucleotides agree with TRBD2. The CDR3 totals 17 residues. Germline CDR1 is MNHEY and CDR2 is SMNVEV (reference sequence). V was pared by 3 bases and J by 5 bases, with 12 bases of the junction left unmatched. Here the CDR3 DNA reads TGTGCCAGCAGTTTCCACAAACTAGCGGGACGGCCTGAGACCCAGTACTTC. Translated, it gives CASSFHKLAGRPETQYF.

This chain's CDR3 is CASSGGRGGYQETQYF. CDR3 nucleotides: TGTGCCAGCAGCGGAGGTCGAGGGGGGTACCAAGAGACCCAGTACTTC. The chain couples TRBV9 to TRBJ2-5; either TRBD1 or TRBD2 may fit D (6 bases each). CDR3 length: 16 amino acids. V was pared by 3 bases and J by 0 bases, with 15 bases between. The germline CDR1 and CDR2 sequences are SGDLS and YYNGEE.

This clonotype was counted a few times. The rearrangement links TRBV7-9 to TRBJ2-5; D call uncertain. Trimming took 1 base from V and 1 from J, leaving 7 bases between them. The V gene's germline CDR1 is SEHNR and CDR2 FQNEAQ (reference sequence). This CDR3 is built from 14 residues. CDR3 loop: CASSLVTGQETQYF. In DNA, the CDR3 is TGTGCCAGCAGCTTAGTAACGGGCCAAGAGACCCAGTACTTC.

This clonotype was counted between two and nine times. The junction does not match germline at one end; this may be a read error. The rearrangement links TRBV3-1 to TRBJ2-5; D is possibly TRBD2 (5 bases). Germline values: CDR1 LGHDT, CDR2 YNNKEL (reference sequence). The CDR3 covers 17 residues. CDR3 bases: TGTGCCAGCAGCCAAGAGGTTTACCGAGGGCGGAAGAGGACCCCGTACTTC. Its protein is CASSQEVYRGRKRTPYF.

This clonotype was recorded a few times. The chain employs TRBV4-2 and TRBJ2-6; D not resolved. This CDR3 contains 16 residues. Germline V gene sequence: CDR1 LGHNA, CDR2 YNFKEQ. The V end lost 5 bases, the J end lost 2 bases, and 13 bases lay between the germline ends. CDR3 residues: CASSDHIGPGANVLTF. The CDR3 DNA sequence: TGTGCCAGCAGCGACCACATTGGCCCTGGGGCCAACGTCCTGACTTTC.

This chain joins TRBV5-1 and TRBJ1-6; possibly TRBD1 for D (5 bases). The CDR3 loop spans 13 amino acids. V shed 2 bases and J shed 14 bases, with 14 bases lying between them. In germline, CDR1 is SGHRS, CDR2 YFSETQ. The chain's CDR3 is CASSFGPGGTLHF. Written as DNA, the CDR3 is TGCGCCAGCAGCTTCGGTCCGGGGGGGACCCTCCACTTT.

The CDR3 nucleotides read TGTGCCAGCAGTGAATATGCAGGGGTTGAGTTCTTC. This codes for CASSEYAGVEFF. The genes are TRBV25-1 and TRBJ2-1; TRBD1 might be the D (6 bases). The germline V and J ends were trimmed by 0 bases and 14 bases, with 11 bases remaining between them. CDR3 length equals 12 residues. Germline V gene sequence: CDR1 MGHDK, CDR2 SYGVNS.

This clonotype was seen ten or more times. V is TRBV7-2 and J is TRBJ2-5; 13 bases agree with TRBD2. The CDR3 extends over 17 amino acids. The V gene end was trimmed by 1 base and the J gene end by 2 bases; junction bases not matched to a gene: 4. Germline CDR1 is SGHTA and CDR2 is FQGNSA. The DNA for the CDR3 is TGTGCCAGCAGCTTAGTGGGACTAGCGGGGAATCAAGAGACCCAGTACTTC. Translated: CASSLVGLAGNQETQYF.

This rearrangement joins TRBV4-1 to TRBJ2-7, with 7 bases that match TRBD2. V trimming: 1 base; J trimming: 3 bases; junction bases outside the gene matches: 6. Germline V CDR1 and CDR2: MGHRA, YSYEKL. CDR3 length: 15 residues. The DNA for the CDR3 is TGCGCCAGCAGCCAAGGGCAGGGACTATTCTACGAGCAGTACTTC. It encodes CASSQGQGLFYEQYF.

In its sample, this clonotype was seen a few times. The genes are TRBV4-1 and TRBJ1-1; D unresolved. Germline CDR1 and CDR2: MGHRA and YSYEKL. V lost 0 bases and J 1 base, leaving 6 bases between the germline ends. The CDR3 runs to 14 residues. CDR3 coding DNA: TGCGCCAGCAGCCAAGATTCCGGGAACACTGAAGCTTTCTTT. Its protein is CASSQDSGNTEAFF.

This clonotype showed up just a few times. J is TRBJ2-3 and V is TRBV6-6; 12 nucleotides align to TRBD2. Germline CDR1 reads MNHNY; CDR2 reads SVGAGI (reference sequence). The junction had 16 bases not matched to a gene; V was cut back by 2 bases and J by 4 bases. The CDR3 spans 20 residues. CDR3: CASSYPLAGGRIIGPDTQYF. In nucleotides, the CDR3 is TGTGCCAGCAGTTACCCCCTAGCGGGGGGGAGGATAATCGGTCCAGATACGCAGTATTTT.

For the CDR3, the DNA is TGTGCCAGCAGACCCCAGGGGCAGGCTTATTCACCCCTCCACTTT. Translation: CASRPQGQAYSPLHF. The V gene is TRBV7-8, the J gene TRBJ1-6, with a weak D call TRBD1 (6 bases). There are 15 residues in the CDR3. Germline CDR1 SGHVS, CDR2 FQNEAQ. Between the trimmed V and J ends, which lost 6 bases and 8 bases, there was a span of 17 bases. Full variable domain (outside the CDR3, taken from reference TRBV7-8 and TRBJ1-6): GAGVSQSPRYKVAKRGQDVALRCDPISGHVSLFWYQQALGQGPEFLTYFQNEAQLDKSGLPSDRFFAERPEGSVSTLKIQRTQQEDSAVYLCASRPQGQAYSPLHFGNGTRLTVT.

V and J are TRBV5-1 and TRBJ1-1; D gene unclear. The CDR3 has 12 residues. V lost 3 bases and J 5 bases, leaving 8 bases between the germline ends. Germline CDR1 is SGHRS and CDR2 is YFSETQ. The CDR3 DNA follows: TGCGCCAGCAGCTGGGCCGGAACTGAAGCTTTCTTT. It codes for CASSWAGTEAFF.

In DNA form, the CDR3 reads TGCGCCAGCAGCTTGGATAAGTATGGCTACACCTTC. This sequence encodes CASSLDKYGYTF. The V call is TRBV5-1, the J call TRBJ1-2; no reliable D call. The CDR3 is 12 residues long. V lost 0 bases and J 5 bases, leaving 5 bases between the germline ends. The germline V gene has CDR1 SGHRS and CDR2 YFSETQ.

The sample holds one count of this clonotype. The rearrangement links TRBV20-1 to TRBJ2-5, with 8 bases fitting TRBD2. The CDR3 is 12 amino acids. CDR1 and CDR2 (germline): DFQATT, SNEGSKA (reference sequence). V lost 5 bases to trimming and J lost 4 bases; unmatched junction nucleotides: 3. The CDR3 DNA sequence: TGCAGTGCTGGGGGACTAGTAGAGACCCAGTACTTC. This codes for CSAGGLVETQYF.

This clonotype has just a few counts. The V call is TRBV12-3 or TRBV12-4, the J call TRBJ2-2; D is possibly TRBD1 or TRBD2 (5 bases each). This CDR3 contains 16 residues. Trimming stripped 5 bases from V and 5 bases from J, with 18 bases between. CDR3 sequence: CASSPSSGRKTGELFF. The DNA of the CDR3 is TGTGCCAGCAGTCCGAGTTCGGGGCGTAAAACCGGGGAGCTGTTTTTT.

This clonotype was seen at least ten times. The J gene is TRBJ1-6, the V gene TRBV7-9; D is unresolved. Trimming stripped 5 bases from V and 9 bases from J, with 17 bases between. Germline V gives CDR1 SEHNR, CDR2 FQNEAQ (reference sequence). The CDR3 spans 15 residues. The CDR3 DNA sequence: TGTGCCAGCAGCCCCTCCGTGGGTGCGAGTTCACCCCTCCACTTT. Protein product: CASSPSVGASSPLHF.

The table lists this clonotype with a few counts. The rearrangement uses TRBV7-2 and TRBJ1-6; no reliable D call. CDR3 size: 15 residues. V was clipped by 4 bases and J by 13 bases, with 20 bases between them. In germline, CDR1 is SGHTA, CDR2 FQGNSA. The CDR3 DNA follows: TGTGCCAGCAGCTCCGGGCCCGCATTAGCTCGGCCCCTCCACTTT. Its translation is CASSSGPALARPLHF.

This clonotype was picked up many times. The rearrangement uses TRBV6-5 and TRBJ1-5; a weak D match, TRBD1 (5 bases). Trimming shortened V by 4 bases and J by 5 bases, and 18 bases separated the two germline ends. Germline V gene lookup returns CDR1 MNHEY and CDR2 SVGAGI. There are 16 residues in the CDR3. The CDR3: CASSSQPTGRYQPQHF. CDR3 bases: TGTGCCAGCAGTTCCCAACCCACAGGACGGTATCAGCCCCAGCATTTT.

The CDR3 region is CASRFRLAGYNEQFF. CDR3 bases: TGTGCCAGCAGATTCAGACTAGCGGGGTACAATGAGCAGTTCTTC. The rearrangement links TRBV28 to TRBJ2-1; 11 nucleotides align to TRBD2. The V and J ends lost 6 bases and 4 bases, in that order; junction bases with no gene match: 5. CDR3 length: 15 amino acids. Germline lookup yields CDR1 MDHEN and CDR2 SYDVKM.